The present entry profiles one T cell receptor beta chain with its context. The source of the sample is a study of CD8 T cells in Susac syndrome. With random hexamers, roughly 0.45 to 1 ug RNA was reverse transcribed. Each CDR3 protein is one row after TCRdb ran MiXCR on the immunoSEQ multiplex PCR reads. The repertoire holds about 130,000 distinct CDR3 sequences, with around 94% as singletons. Germline V gene data show CDR1 as LGHDT and CDR2 as YNNKEL (reference sequence). V was shortened by 3 bases and J by 3 bases, with 12 bases between the two germline ends. The length of the CDR3 is 14 residues. The sequenced material came from CD8+ T cells from PBMCs. The V gene is TRBV3-1, the J gene TRBJ2-7; tentatively, D is TRBD2 (5 bases). The receptor was derived from a human donor with Susac syndrome. In DNA form, the CDR3 reads TGTGCCAGCAGCCAGGAGGCACTAGTCTACGAGCAGTACTTC. It encodes CASSQEALVYEQYF.